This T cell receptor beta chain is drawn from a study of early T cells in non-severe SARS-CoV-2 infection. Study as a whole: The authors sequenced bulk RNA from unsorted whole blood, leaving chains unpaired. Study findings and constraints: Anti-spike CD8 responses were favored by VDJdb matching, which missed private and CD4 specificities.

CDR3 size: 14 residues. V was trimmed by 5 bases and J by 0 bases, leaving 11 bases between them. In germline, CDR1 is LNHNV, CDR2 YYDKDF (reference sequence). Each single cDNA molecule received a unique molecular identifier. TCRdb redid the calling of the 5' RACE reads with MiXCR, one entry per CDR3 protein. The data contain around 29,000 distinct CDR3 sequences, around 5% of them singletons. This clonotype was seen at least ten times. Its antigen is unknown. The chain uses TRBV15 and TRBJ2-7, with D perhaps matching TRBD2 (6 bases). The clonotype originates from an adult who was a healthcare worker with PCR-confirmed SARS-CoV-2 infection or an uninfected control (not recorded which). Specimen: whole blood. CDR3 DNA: TGTGCCACCAGCGGCCGGGAGTTCTCCTACGAGCAGTACTTC. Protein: CATSGREFSYEQYF.